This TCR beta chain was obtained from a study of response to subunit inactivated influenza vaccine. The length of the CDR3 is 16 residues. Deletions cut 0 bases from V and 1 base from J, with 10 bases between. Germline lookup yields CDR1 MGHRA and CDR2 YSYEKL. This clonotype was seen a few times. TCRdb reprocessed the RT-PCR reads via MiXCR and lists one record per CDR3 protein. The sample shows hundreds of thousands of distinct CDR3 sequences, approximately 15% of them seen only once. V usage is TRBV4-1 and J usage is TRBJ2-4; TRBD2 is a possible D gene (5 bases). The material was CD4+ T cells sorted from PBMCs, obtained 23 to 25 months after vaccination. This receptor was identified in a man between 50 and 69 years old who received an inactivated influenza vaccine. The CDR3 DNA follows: TGCGCCAGCAGCCAAGATGTAAGGGAGGCCAAAAACATTCAGTACTTC. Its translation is CASSQDVREAKNIQYF.